Presented here are 17 T cell receptor beta chains from one specimen sequenced in a study of CD8+ T cells in alopecia areata. Treatment: oral pan-JAK inhibitor, 5-10 mg twice daily. Sequencing relied on a cDNA template that was reverse transcribed from extracted RNA. Generated by immunoSEQ multiplex PCR, the TCRdb table keeps only in-frame clones and is missing some. This sample has 150,000 to 250,000 clones, with more than 45% found just once. Specimen: CD4+ T cells sorted from blood, collected at week 24, from a patient treated with tofacitinib. These receptors were taken from a human donor with alopecia areata.

V usage is TRBV7-9 and J usage is TRBJ2-3, with 8 bases matching TRBD1. The CDR3 has 15 residues. CDR1 and CDR2 from the germline V gene are SEHNR and FQNEAQ (reference sequence). Losses at the gene ends were 5 bases for V and 3 bases for J; bases not matched to a gene: 7. The CDR3 loop reads CASSKRTGSTDTQYF. CDR3 bases: TGTGCCAGCAGCAAAAGGACAGGGTCAACAGATACGCAGTATTTT.

J is TRBJ2-1 and V is TRBV27; 9 bases map to TRBD2. The CDR3 runs to 17 residues. The germline V gene encodes CDR1 MNHEY and CDR2 SMNVEV (reference sequence). J gave up 3 bases and V 3 bases, and 9 bases lay outside the gene matches. The CDR3 bases are TGTGCCAGCAGTTTCTGGTCTAGCGGGGACTACTACAATGAGCAGTTCTTC. Protein sequence: CASSFWSSGDYYNEQFF.

The CDR3 nucleotides are TGTGCCAGCAGCCCAGGGACAGATCCTTTACCCCTCCACTTT. Translated, it gives CASSPGTDPLPLHF. The V and J genes are TRBV7-8 and TRBJ1-6; 7 nucleotides align to TRBD1. CDR3 length equals 14 residues. After removal of 5 bases from V and 12 bases from J, the junction contained 10 bases not matched to a gene. CDR1 is SGHVS and CDR2 is FQNEAQ in the germline V gene.

The chain couples TRBV7-9 to TRBJ2-5; TRBD2 matches 7 bases. This CDR3 is built from 16 residues. The junction had 6 bases not matched to a gene; V was cut back by 0 bases and J by 2 bases. The germline V gene has CDR1 SEHNR and CDR2 FQNEAQ (reference sequence). CDR3 sequence reads: CASSLALASGQETQYF. Written as DNA, the CDR3 is TGTGCCAGCAGCTTAGCGTTGGCTAGCGGACAAGAGACCCAGTACTTC.

The chain has TRBV10-3 and TRBJ2-5, with D possibly being TRBD2 (5 bases). The CDR3 contains 15 residues. The V end lost 4 bases, the J end lost 5 bases, and 17 bases lay between the germline ends. Germline V gene sequence: CDR1 ENHRY, CDR2 SYGVKD. The CDR3 here is CAISADGNIPETQYF. DNA for the CDR3: TGTGCCATCAGTGCGGACGGGAATATTCCGGAGACCCAGTACTTC.

The chain couples TRBV9 to TRBJ1-5; TRBD1 matches at 7 bases. Germline V CDR1 and CDR2: SGDLS, YYNGEE. The CDR3 totals 15 residues. J was trimmed by 6 bases and V by 5 bases; bases with no gene match: 11. CDR3 in amino acids: CASSIGQERGQPQHF. DNA of the CDR3: TGTGCCAGCAGTATTGGACAGGAGAGAGGTCAGCCCCAGCATTTT.

This clone appeared a few times. The rearrangement joins TRBV6-5 to TRBJ2-7; possible D gene TRBD2, 5 bases. Germline values: CDR1 MNHEY, CDR2 SVGAGI. Trimming removed 0 bases from V and 3 bases from J, with 9 bases in between. The CDR3 has 14 amino acids. CDR3 sequence (DNA): TGTGCCAGCAGTTACTCGATCGGGAACTACGAGCAGTACTTC. This codes for CASSYSIGNYEQYF.

This clone was seen only a few times. The chain links TRBV29-1 to TRBJ2-3, with D uncertain. The CDR3 sequence is 12 residues long. Germline V lookup: CDR1 SQVTM, CDR2 ANQGSEA. Trimming stripped 4 bases from V and 2 bases from J, with 7 bases between. CDR3 loop: CSVAPDTDTQYF. In DNA, the CDR3 is TGCAGCGTTGCGCCCGACACAGATACGCAGTATTTT.

The CDR3 sequence is CASSLRRAQWETQYF. The CDR3 nucleotides are TGCGCCAGCAGCTTAAGGCGGGCTCAGTGGGAGACCCAGTACTTC. This chain uses TRBV5-1 with TRBJ2-5, with a possible D match to TRBD2 (5 bases). Germline-derived CDR1 and CDR2 are SGHRS and YFSETQ. The CDR3 has 15 residues. V gave up 2 bases and J gave up 5 bases, with 16 bases separating them.

V and J are TRBV5-1 and TRBJ1-5; D ambiguous. The CDR3 is made up of 15 amino acids. The germline gives CDR1 SGHRS, CDR2 YFSETQ. Trimming shortened V by 4 bases and J by 3 bases, and 14 bases separated the two germline ends. The CDR3 loop reads CASSPMAGFNQPQHF. CDR3 sequence (DNA): TGCGCCAGCAGCCCCATGGCTGGATTCAATCAGCCCCAGCATTTT.

V gene TRBV5-1 combines with J gene TRBJ2-1, with D hard to call. With 4 bases removed from V and 6 bases from J, the gap between germline ends came to 14 bases. The CDR3 covers 14 residues. CDR1 is SGHRS and CDR2 is YFSETQ in the germline V gene. The CDR3 spells CASSGDFSSNEQFF. CDR3 DNA sequence: TGCGCCAGCAGCGGCGACTTCTCGTCCAATGAGCAGTTCTTC. Variable domain in full (rest from reference TRBV5-1 and TRBJ2-1): KAGVTQTPRYLIKTRGQQVTLSCSPISGHRSVSWYQQTPGQGLQFLFEYFSETQRNKGNFPGRFSGRQFSNSRSEMNVSTLELGDSALYLCASSGDFSSNEQFFGPGTRLTVL.

This chain links TRBV29-1 with TRBJ2-5; 8 nucleotides align to TRBD2. The CDR3 runs to 13 residues. Trimming at V came to 1 base and at J to 3 bases, leaving 1 base not matched to a gene. Germline assignment: CDR1 SQVTM and CDR2 ANQGSEA. Here the CDR3 DNA reads TGCAGCGTTGAAGCGGGGGGGAAAGAGACCCAGTACTTC. Translating it yields CSVEAGGKETQYF.

This clone was observed a few times. In DNA, the CDR3 is TGCAGCGTTGAACGGGAGGGAGTGGGTTCTGGCTACACCTTC. Its protein is CSVEREGVGSGYTF. The gene calls are TRBV29-1 and TRBJ1-2; D uncertain. Germline V gene lookup returns CDR1 SQVTM and CDR2 ANQGSEA. This CDR3 is 14 amino acids long. Trimming removed 2 bases from V and 7 bases from J, with 17 bases in between.

J is TRBJ2-3 and V is TRBV9; no firm D call. There are 15 residues in the CDR3. Trimming cost V 2 bases and J 0 bases, with 10 bases left between them. Per germline, CDR1 SGDLS and CDR2 YYNGEE. The CDR3 DNA is TGTGCCAGCAGCGTGCTAGGTTCTAGCACAGATACGCAGTATTTT. Its translation is CASSVLGSSTDTQYF.

This clone occurred many times. The chain is built from TRBV2 and TRBJ2-5; TRBD1 is a possible D gene (5 bases). The CDR3 sequence is 14 residues long. Per germline, CDR1 SNHLY and CDR2 FYNNEI. V gave up 8 bases and J gave up 5 bases, with 18 bases separating them. CDR3 nucleotide sequence: TGTGCCAGCGGAGAAGGAAGGGGAAGTGAGACCCAGTACTTC. Translation: CASGEGRGSETQYF.

The chain joins TRBV5-5 to TRBJ2-1, with 8 bases identical to TRBD1. This CDR3 has 14 residues. V dropped 2 bases and J dropped 7; count of bases not matched to a gene: 5. CDR1 and CDR2 (germline): SGHKS, YYEKEE (reference sequence). The CDR3 region is CASSFRDRINEQFF. The CDR3 DNA follows: TGTGCCAGCAGCTTCCGGGACAGGATAAATGAGCAGTTCTTC.

This chain uses TRBV18 with TRBJ2-7; D is undetermined. The CDR3 spans 15 residues. Trimming removed 3 bases from V and 3 bases from J, with 15 bases in between. Germline V gene sequence: CDR1 KGHSH, CDR2 LQKENI. The CDR3 here is CASSPVLQSGYEQYF. CDR3 DNA sequence: TGTGCCAGCTCACCCGTATTGCAGTCGGGCTACGAGCAGTACTTC. The variable domain in full, with the rest retrieved from reference TRBV18 and TRBJ2-7, is NAGVMQNPRHLVRRRGQEARLRCSPMKGHSHVYWYRQLPEEGLKFMVYLQKENIIDESGMPKERFSAEFPKEGPSILRIQQVVRGDSAAYFCASSPVLQSGYEQYFGPGTRLTVT.